Listed below are T cell receptor beta chains from one sample, sequenced in a study of cytomegalovirus exposure and HLA in healthy donors. Generated by immunoSEQ multiplex PCR, the TCRdb table keeps only in-frame clones and is missing some. The sample has over 90,000 clones; approximately 71% are singletons. Sequencing was carried out using PBMCs. These receptors all stem from a male donor in good health and CMV-seropositive. The CDR3 runs from the conserved cysteine through the conserved F or W. The D gene is left open where the match is weak. Clone sizes are given selectively: once, few, many, or a class where the clone is expanded.

d_call clone_size j_call v_call cdr3_nt cdr3_aa
TRBD2 once TRBJ2-1 TRBV28 TGTGCCGGCAGTTTCCCATCTGAGGGACTAGCGGCCTACAATGAGCAGTTCTTC CAGSFPSEGLAAYNEQFF
. . TRBJ2-7 TRBV6-1 TGTGCCAGCAGTGAACAGAGAGGCTACGAGCAGTACTTC CASSEQRGYEQYF
. . TRBJ2-7 TRBV7-2 TGTGCCAGCAGCTTGCGCTGGAGCGGCTACTCCTACGAGCAGTACTTC CASSLRWSGYSYEQYF
TRBD2 few TRBJ2-5 TRBV9 TGTGCCAGCAGCTTTAGTGGGTCTAGCGGGAGGGAGACCCAGTACTTC CASSFSGSSGRETQYF
. . TRBJ2-1 TRBV30 TGTGCCTGGAGTGTGGGGGGAGCCTCCAATGAGCAGTTCTTC CAWSVGGASNEQFF
. . TRBJ2-7 TRBV21-1 TGTGCCAGCAGCAAAGGTACAGGCTTACCTCGGTCCTACGAGCAGTACTTC CASSKGTGLPRSYEQYF
. . TRBJ2-3 TRBV15 TGTGCCACCAGCAGAGGAGAGGGAGGCGCAGATACGCAGTATTTT CATSRGEGGADTQYF
. . TRBJ2-5 TRBV15 TGTGCCACCAGCATCGGGGGTATCCCGGAGACCCAGTACTTC CATSIGGIPETQYF
. . TRBJ2-5 TRBV18 TGTGCCAGCTCACCAAGAGGCGCGCGACAAGAGACCCAGTACTTC CASSPRGARQETQYF
TRBD1 . TRBJ1-3 TRBV7-2 TGTGCCAGCAGCCTAGAGACAGGGGGCGGCGGAAACACCATATATTTT CASSLETGGGGNTIYF
TRBD2 few TRBJ2-5 TRBV28 TGTGCCAGCAGTTCCTTCCTCGGGGGGTGGGGAGAGACCCAGTACTTC CASSSFLGGWGETQYF
TRBD1 . TRBJ2-1 TRBV27 TGTGCCTGCCCGGACAGGGACCCCTACAATGAGCAGTTCTTC CACPDRDPYNEQFF
TRBD2 once TRBJ2-3 TRBV28 TGTGCCAGCAGTTTAGCGGGAGAATATACGCAGTATTTT CASSLAGEYTQYF
TRBD1 . TRBJ2-5 TRBV4-2 TGTGCCAGCAGCCGCGGGACAGGGCCCCAAGAGACCCAGTACTTC CASSRGTGPQETQYF
. . TRBJ1-5 TRBV5-6 TGTGCCAGCAGCCAACGGAGGTTCAATCAGCCCCAGCATTTT CASSQRRFNQPQHF
. few TRBJ1-4 TRBV18 TGTGCCAGCTTAACCGGGACTGGGAATGAAAAACTGTTTTTT CASLTGTGNEKLFF
. once TRBJ2-3 TRBV5-1 TGCGCCAGCAGCTTGACAGGGAGCACAGATACGCAGTATTTT CASSLTGSTDTQYF
TRBD1 . TRBJ1-2 TRBV18 TGTGCCAGCTCACCCGGGACAGGGGCTAACTATGGCTACACCTTC CASSPGTGANYGYTF
TRBD2 . TRBJ2-7 TRBV5-1 TGCGCCAGCAGCCCGGGGACTAGCGACTCCTACGAGCAGTACTTC CASSPGTSDSYEQYF
. . TRBJ2-7 TRBV4-3 TGCGCCAGCAGCCAAGAGCTGGCTAGCTCCTACGAGCAGTACTTC CASSQELASSYEQYF
. . TRBJ2-4 TRBV6-5 TGTGCCAGCAGTTACTCCCGGACAGCCAAAAACAGTCAGTACTTC CASSYSRTAKNSQYF
. . TRBJ1-3 TRBV6-5 TGTGCCAGCATGAAGCTCTCTGGAAACACCATATATTTT CASMKLSGNTIYF
TRBD1 . TRBJ2-1 TRBV9 TGTGCCAGCACCGCAGGGGGACTCGACAGGGGGGGTGAGCAGTTCTTC CASTAGGLDRGGEQFF
. . TRBJ1-5 TRBV6-5 TGTGCCAGCAGGGGGGGGTACAATCAGCCCCAGCATTTT CASRGGYNQPQHF
. . TRBJ2-5 TRBV5-5 TGTGCCAGCAGCCCGCCGGCCGGGGGTCAAGAGACCCAGTACTTC CASSPPAGGQETQYF
. . TRBJ2-7 TRBV14 TGTGCCAGCAGCCTGGGGGGATGGTCCTACGAGCAGTACTTC CASSLGGWSYEQYF
TRBD2 . TRBJ2-1 TRBV19 TGTGCCAGTAGTCGCGCGGGAGGGCAAGGGAGTGAGCAGTTCTTC CASSRAGGQGSEQFF
. . TRBJ2-3 TRBV7-9 TGTGCCAGCAGCCGTCAGCGGAGCACAGATACGCAGTATTTT CASSRQRSTDTQYF
TRBD2 . TRBJ2-3 TRBV6-1 TGTGCCAGCAGTGATGCGGGGGGCACAGATACGCAGTATTTT CASSDAGGTDTQYF
TRBD1 . TRBJ1-2 TRBV4-1 TGCGCCAGCAGCCAAGATCCCGGACAGGGCCTCAATGGCTACACCTTC CASSQDPGQGLNGYTF
. . TRBJ2-7 TRBV6-5 TGTGCCAGCAGTTTGGCCGGGTCGGCCTACGAGCAGTACTTC CASSLAGSAYEQYF
. . TRBJ2-1 TRBV4-2 TGTGCCAGCAGCCAAGATTATGGAGCCAATGAGCAGTTCTTC CASSQDYGANEQFF
. . TRBJ1-2 TRBV7-9 TGTGCCAGCAGCTTACGAGAAGGCTTTGCGATGGGGCCCTATGGCTACACCTTC CASSLREGFAMGPYGYTF
TRBD2 . TRBJ2-2 TRBV5-6 TGTGCCAGCAGCTTGACTAGCGGGGGTAACACCGGGGAGCTGTTTTTT CASSLTSGGNTGELFF
TRBD1 once TRBJ2-7 TRBV11-2 TGTGCCAGCAGCTTAGGATCCCTAGGGGACAGAGAGTACTTC CASSLGSLGDREYF
TRBD1 . TRBJ2-3 TRBV7-2 TGTGCCAGCAGTCGTATGGGACAGGGGATCACAGATACGCAGTATTTT CASSRMGQGITDTQYF
. . TRBJ1-1 TRBV5-1 TGCGCCAGCAGCTCGGGAACAGGGTTGAACACTGAAGCTTTCTTT CASSSGTGLNTEAFF
. . TRBJ2-7 TRBV5-1 TGCGCCAGCAGTTTGGACCCCTCGGGTTATTACGAGCAGTACTTC CASSLDPSGYYEQYF
TRBD1 few TRBJ2-5 TRBV6-5 TGTGCCAGCAGTATAACAGGGGCCCAAGAGACCCAGTACTTC CASSITGAQETQYF
. . TRBJ2-5 TRBV4-1 TGCGCCAGCAGCCAAGGATGGCCCGCCAGGACCCAGTACTTC CASSQGWPARTQYF
TRBD2 . TRBJ2-7 TRBV5-1 TGCGCCAGCAGCTTGGGGCCGGCTAGCGGAGACTACGAGCAGTACTTC CASSLGPASGDYEQYF
. . TRBJ1-2 TRBV5-4 TGTGCCAGCAGCTATCCGGGACATGGGGACTATGGCTACACCTTC CASSYPGHGDYGYTF
. few TRBJ2-3 TRBV10-3 TGTGCCATCAGTGAGTGGGGCCGCGGCACAGATACGCAGTATTTT CAISEWGRGTDTQYF
. . TRBJ1-1 TRBV28 TGTGCCAGCAGTATCTACCAGCAGGTGAACACTGAAGCTTTCTTT CASSIYQQVNTEAFF
. . TRBJ2-7 TRBV28 TGTGCCAGCAGCGCCGGCAGGATCACGAAATCCTACGAGCAGTACTTC CASSAGRITKSYEQYF
TRBD2 . TRBJ2-3 TRBV30 TGTGCCTGGGGGACTAGCGCAGATACGCAGTATTTT CAWGTSADTQYF
TRBD1 . TRBJ1-1 TRBV7-9 TGTGCCGGCACTCTACAGGGGAGTGGCACTGAAGCTTTCTTT CAGTLQGSGTEAFF
. . TRBJ1-6 TRBV4-3 TGCGCCAGCAGCCAAGATAGGGGCGCTAGGCTCCACTTT CASSQDRGARLHF
TRBD1 . TRBJ1-2 TRBV18 TGTGCCAGCTCACCCAACACCCGGGACAGGGGTTCCTATGGCTACACCTTC CASSPNTRDRGSYGYTF
. few TRBJ2-1 TRBV5-6 TGTGCCAGCACCACAGGGTCTAGCGGTCTTACGTATGAGCAGTTCTTC CASTTGSSGLTYEQFF
TRBD2 . TRBJ2-7 TRBV10-3 TGTGCCATCAGTGAGTCATATATAGGGACTAGCTTCTACGAGCAGTACTTC CAISESYIGTSFYEQYF